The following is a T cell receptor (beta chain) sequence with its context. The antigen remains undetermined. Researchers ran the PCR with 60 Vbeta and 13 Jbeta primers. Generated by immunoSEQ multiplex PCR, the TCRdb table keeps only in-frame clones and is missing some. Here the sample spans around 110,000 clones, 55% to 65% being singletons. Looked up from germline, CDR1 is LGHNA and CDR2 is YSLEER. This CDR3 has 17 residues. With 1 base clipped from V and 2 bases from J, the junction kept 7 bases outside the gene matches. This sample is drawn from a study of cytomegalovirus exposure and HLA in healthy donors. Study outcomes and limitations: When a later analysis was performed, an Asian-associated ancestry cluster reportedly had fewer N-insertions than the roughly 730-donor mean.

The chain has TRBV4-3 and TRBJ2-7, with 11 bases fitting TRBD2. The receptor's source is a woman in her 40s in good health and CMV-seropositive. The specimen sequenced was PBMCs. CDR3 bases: TGCGCCAGCAGCCAAGGAGGGGGGGGACTAGCGGCCTACGAGCAGTACTTC. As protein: CASSQGGGGLAAYEQYF.